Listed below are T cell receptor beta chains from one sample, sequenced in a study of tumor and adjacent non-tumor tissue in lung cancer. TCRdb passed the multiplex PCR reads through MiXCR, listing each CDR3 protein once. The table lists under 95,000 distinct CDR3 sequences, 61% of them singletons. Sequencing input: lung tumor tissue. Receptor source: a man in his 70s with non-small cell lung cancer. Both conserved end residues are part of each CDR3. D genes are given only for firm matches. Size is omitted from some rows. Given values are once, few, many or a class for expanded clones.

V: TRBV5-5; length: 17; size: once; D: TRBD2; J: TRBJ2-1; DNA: TGTGCCAGCAGCTCCCGCCTGCGGGGGGTTGGTAACAATAAGCAGTTCTTC; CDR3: CASSSRLRGVGNNKQFF
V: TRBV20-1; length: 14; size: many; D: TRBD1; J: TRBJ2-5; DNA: TGCAGTGCTAGGGCTCGGACAGGCCAAGAGACCCAGTACTTC; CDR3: CSARARTGQETQYF
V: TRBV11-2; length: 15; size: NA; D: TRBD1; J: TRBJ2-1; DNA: TGTGACAGCAGACGAGGGACAGGGAGGGTCAATGAGCAGTTCTTC; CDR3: CDSRRGTGRVNEQFF
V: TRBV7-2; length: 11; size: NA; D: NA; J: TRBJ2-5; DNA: TGTGCCAGGAGCTTCAAAGAGACCCAGTACTTC; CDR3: CARSFKETQYF
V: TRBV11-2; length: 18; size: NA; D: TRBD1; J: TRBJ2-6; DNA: TGTGCCATCAGCTCGCTAGGGAGCAGGGGGCCTGGGGCCAACGTCCTGACTTTC; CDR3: CAISSLGSRGPGANVLTF
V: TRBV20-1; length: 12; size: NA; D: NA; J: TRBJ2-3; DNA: TGCAGTGCTAGTGGTGGCACAGATACGCAGTATTTT; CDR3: CSASGGTDTQYF
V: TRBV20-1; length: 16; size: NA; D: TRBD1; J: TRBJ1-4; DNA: TGCAGTGTTAGAAGTACAGGGGGCTGGACTAATGAAAAACTGTTTTTT; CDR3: CSVRSTGGWTNEKLFF
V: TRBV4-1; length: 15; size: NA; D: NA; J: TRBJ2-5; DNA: TGCGCCAACAGCCAAATGGTCAGCAGGGGTGAGACCCAATACTTC; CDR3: CANSQMVSRGETQYF
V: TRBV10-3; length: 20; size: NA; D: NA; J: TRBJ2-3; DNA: TGTGCCATCAGTGAGAGACGGGTCGGCTCCATAGGCTTAAACACAGATATGCAGTATTTT; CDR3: CAISERRVGSIGLNTDMQYF
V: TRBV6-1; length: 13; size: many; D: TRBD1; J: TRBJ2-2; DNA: TGTGCCATCGGACAGGGTATCACCGGGGAGCTGTTTTTT; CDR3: CAIGQGITGELFF
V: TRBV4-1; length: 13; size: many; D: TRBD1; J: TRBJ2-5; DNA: TGCGCCAGCAGCCGACAGGGGGTTGAGACCCAGTACTTC; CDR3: CASSRQGVETQYF
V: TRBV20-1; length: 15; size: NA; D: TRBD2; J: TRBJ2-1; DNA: TGCATTGCTCCCCAACTAGCGGGGACATACAGTGAGCAGTTCTTC; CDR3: CIAPQLAGTYSEQFF
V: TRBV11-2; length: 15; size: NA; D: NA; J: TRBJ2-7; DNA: TGTGCCAGCAACCGCGTCTGGGACTCTTCGGTAGAGCAGTACTTC; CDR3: CASNRVWDSSVEQYF
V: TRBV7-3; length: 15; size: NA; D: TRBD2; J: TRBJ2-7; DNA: TGTGCCAGCAGCTCTCAAGCGGGAGGGCCCTACGAGCAGTACTTC; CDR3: CASSSQAGGPYEQYF
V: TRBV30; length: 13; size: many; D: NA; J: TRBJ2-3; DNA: TGTGCCTGGAGCGGGACTAGCACAGATACGCAGTATTTT; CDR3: CAWSGTSTDTQYF
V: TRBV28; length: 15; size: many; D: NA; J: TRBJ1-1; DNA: TGTGCCAGCAGTTTAAGTTACCGGGGCTACACTGAAGCTTTCTTT; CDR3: CASSLSYRGYTEAFF
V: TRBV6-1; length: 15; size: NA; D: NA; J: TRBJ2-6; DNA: TGTGCCAGCAATGTACAGAGGGGTGGGGCCAACGTCCTGACTTTC; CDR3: CASNVQRGGANVLTF
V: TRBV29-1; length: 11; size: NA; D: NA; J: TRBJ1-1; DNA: TGCAGCGAGAGACAGGACACTGAAGCTTTCTTT; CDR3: CSERQDTEAFF
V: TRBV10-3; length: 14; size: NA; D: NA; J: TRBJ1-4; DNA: TGTGCCGTTTCGCCGGTACAGGGCGGTGAAAAACTGTTTTTT; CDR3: CAVSPVQGGEKLFF
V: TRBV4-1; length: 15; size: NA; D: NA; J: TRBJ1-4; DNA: TGCGCCAGCAACCAAGATACCGGGGCGAATGAAAAACAGTTTTTT; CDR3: CASNQDTGANEKQFF
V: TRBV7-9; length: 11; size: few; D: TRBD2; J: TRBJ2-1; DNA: TGTGCCGGCAGCCCCCAGCGGGGGACGTTCTTC; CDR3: CAGSPQRGTFF
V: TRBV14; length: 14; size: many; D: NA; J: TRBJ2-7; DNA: TGTGCCAGCAGCCAGACGACGGTCTCCTACGAGCAGTACTTC; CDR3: CASSQTTVSYEQYF
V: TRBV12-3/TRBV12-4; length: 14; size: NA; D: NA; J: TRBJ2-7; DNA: TGTGCCAGCAGCCTGTTACATGGGGCATACGAGCAGTATTTC; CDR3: CASSLLHGAYEQYF
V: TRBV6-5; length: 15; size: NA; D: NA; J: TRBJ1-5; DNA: TGTGCCAGCAGGAGCCTAGGAGGGCCTGAGCAGCCCCGGCATTTT; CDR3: CASRSLGGPEQPRHF
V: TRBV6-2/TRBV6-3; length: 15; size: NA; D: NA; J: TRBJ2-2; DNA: TGTGCCAGCAGTAATCACATGGGGGGCACCGGGGAGTTGTTTTTT; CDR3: CASSNHMGGTGELFF
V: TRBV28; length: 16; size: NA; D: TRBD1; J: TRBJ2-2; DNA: TGTGCCAGCAGACATCAGACCAGGGGGTACACCGGGGAGCTGTTTTTT; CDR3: CASRHQTRGYTGELFF
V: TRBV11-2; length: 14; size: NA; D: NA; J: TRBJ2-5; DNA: TGTGTCAGCAGCCCTAGACAAACGAAAGAGACCCAGTACTTC; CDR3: CVSSPRQTKETQYF
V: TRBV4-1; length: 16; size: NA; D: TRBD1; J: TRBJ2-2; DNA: TGCGCCAGCAGCCCCGAACTTACAGGGGGCATCGGGGAGCTGTTTTTT; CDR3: CASSPELTGGIGELFF
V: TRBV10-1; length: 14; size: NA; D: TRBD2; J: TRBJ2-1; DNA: TGCGCGAGCAGTTATAGCGGGAGGATGGGTGAGCAGTTCTTC; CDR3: CASSYSGRMGEQFF
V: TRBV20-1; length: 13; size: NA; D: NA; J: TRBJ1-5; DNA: TGCAGTGCTAGTGGCAAGAGGTATCAGTCCCAGCATTTT; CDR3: CSASGKRYQSQHF
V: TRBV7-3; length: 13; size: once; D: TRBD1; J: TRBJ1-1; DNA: TGTACCAGCAGGGGACAGGTGAACACTGAAGCTTTCTTT; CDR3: CTSRGQVNTEAFF
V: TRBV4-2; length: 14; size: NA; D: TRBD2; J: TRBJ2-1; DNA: TGTGTCAGCGGCCGGGGGGGAGGGGATGGTGAGCAGTTCTTC; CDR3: CVSGRGGGDGEQFF
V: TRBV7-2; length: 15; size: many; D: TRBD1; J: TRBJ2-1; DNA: TGTGCCAGCAGCTTACGGACAGGGACCTACAATGAGCAGTTCTTC; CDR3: CASSLRTGTYNEQFF
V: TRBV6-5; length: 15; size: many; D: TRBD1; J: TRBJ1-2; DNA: TGTGCCAGCAGTAGCTGGCCAGGGGGCAACTATGGCTACACCTTC; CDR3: CASSSWPGGNYGYTF
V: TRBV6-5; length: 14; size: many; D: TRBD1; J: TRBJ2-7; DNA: TGTGCCAGCAGTTCTGGGACAGGCTCCTACGAGCAGTACTTC; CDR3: CASSSGTGSYEQYF
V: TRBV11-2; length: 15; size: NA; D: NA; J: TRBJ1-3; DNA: TGTGCCAGCAGCTCCAACGGGGGGCTTGTAGACTCCATATATTTT; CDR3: CASSSNGGLVDSIYF
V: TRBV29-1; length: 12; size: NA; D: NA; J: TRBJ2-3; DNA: TGCGGTTACAGGGCACGTACAGATGCGCAGTATTTT; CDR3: CGYRARTDAQYF
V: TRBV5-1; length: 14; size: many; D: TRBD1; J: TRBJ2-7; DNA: TGCGCCAGCAGCTTAAAGACAGGGTGGTACGAGCAGTACTTC; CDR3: CASSLKTGWYEQYF
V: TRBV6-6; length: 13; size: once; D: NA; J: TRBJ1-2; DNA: TGTGTCAGCAGCCCCCAGGGTTTCGGTGATTACACCTTC; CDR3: CVSSPQGFGDYTF
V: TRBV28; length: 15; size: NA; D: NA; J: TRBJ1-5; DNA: TGTGCCAGCAGCTTAAACAGGTATAGCAATCAGACCCAGCATTTT; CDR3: CASSLNRYSNQTQHF
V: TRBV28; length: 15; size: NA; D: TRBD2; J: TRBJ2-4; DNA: TGTGCCAGCAGTTTATTTCCTAGCGGGAGAAACATTCAGTACTTC; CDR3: CASSLFPSGRNIQYF